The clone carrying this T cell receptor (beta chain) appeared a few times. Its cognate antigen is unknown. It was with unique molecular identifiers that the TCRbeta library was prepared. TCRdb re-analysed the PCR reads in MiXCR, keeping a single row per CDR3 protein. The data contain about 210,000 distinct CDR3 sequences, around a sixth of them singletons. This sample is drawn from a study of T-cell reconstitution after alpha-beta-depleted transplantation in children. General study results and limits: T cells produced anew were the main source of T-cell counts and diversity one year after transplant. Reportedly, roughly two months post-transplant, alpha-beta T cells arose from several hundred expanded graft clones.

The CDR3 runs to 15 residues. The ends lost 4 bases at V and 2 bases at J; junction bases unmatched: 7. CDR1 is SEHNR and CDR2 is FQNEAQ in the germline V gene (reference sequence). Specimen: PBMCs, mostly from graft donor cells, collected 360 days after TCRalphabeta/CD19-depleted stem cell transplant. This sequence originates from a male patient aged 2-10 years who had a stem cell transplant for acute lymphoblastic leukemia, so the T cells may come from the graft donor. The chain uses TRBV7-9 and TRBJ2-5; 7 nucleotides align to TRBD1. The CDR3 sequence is CASSSPGQRQETQYF. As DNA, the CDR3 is TGTGCCAGCAGCTCCCCGGGACAGCGTCAAGAGACCCAGTACTTC. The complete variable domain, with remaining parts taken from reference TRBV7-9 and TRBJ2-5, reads DTGVSQNPRHKITKRGQNVTFRCDPISEHNRLYWYRQTLGQGPEFLTYFQNEAQLEKSRLLSDRFSAERPKGSFSTLEIQRTEQGDSAMYLCASSSPGQRQETQYFGPGTRLLVL.